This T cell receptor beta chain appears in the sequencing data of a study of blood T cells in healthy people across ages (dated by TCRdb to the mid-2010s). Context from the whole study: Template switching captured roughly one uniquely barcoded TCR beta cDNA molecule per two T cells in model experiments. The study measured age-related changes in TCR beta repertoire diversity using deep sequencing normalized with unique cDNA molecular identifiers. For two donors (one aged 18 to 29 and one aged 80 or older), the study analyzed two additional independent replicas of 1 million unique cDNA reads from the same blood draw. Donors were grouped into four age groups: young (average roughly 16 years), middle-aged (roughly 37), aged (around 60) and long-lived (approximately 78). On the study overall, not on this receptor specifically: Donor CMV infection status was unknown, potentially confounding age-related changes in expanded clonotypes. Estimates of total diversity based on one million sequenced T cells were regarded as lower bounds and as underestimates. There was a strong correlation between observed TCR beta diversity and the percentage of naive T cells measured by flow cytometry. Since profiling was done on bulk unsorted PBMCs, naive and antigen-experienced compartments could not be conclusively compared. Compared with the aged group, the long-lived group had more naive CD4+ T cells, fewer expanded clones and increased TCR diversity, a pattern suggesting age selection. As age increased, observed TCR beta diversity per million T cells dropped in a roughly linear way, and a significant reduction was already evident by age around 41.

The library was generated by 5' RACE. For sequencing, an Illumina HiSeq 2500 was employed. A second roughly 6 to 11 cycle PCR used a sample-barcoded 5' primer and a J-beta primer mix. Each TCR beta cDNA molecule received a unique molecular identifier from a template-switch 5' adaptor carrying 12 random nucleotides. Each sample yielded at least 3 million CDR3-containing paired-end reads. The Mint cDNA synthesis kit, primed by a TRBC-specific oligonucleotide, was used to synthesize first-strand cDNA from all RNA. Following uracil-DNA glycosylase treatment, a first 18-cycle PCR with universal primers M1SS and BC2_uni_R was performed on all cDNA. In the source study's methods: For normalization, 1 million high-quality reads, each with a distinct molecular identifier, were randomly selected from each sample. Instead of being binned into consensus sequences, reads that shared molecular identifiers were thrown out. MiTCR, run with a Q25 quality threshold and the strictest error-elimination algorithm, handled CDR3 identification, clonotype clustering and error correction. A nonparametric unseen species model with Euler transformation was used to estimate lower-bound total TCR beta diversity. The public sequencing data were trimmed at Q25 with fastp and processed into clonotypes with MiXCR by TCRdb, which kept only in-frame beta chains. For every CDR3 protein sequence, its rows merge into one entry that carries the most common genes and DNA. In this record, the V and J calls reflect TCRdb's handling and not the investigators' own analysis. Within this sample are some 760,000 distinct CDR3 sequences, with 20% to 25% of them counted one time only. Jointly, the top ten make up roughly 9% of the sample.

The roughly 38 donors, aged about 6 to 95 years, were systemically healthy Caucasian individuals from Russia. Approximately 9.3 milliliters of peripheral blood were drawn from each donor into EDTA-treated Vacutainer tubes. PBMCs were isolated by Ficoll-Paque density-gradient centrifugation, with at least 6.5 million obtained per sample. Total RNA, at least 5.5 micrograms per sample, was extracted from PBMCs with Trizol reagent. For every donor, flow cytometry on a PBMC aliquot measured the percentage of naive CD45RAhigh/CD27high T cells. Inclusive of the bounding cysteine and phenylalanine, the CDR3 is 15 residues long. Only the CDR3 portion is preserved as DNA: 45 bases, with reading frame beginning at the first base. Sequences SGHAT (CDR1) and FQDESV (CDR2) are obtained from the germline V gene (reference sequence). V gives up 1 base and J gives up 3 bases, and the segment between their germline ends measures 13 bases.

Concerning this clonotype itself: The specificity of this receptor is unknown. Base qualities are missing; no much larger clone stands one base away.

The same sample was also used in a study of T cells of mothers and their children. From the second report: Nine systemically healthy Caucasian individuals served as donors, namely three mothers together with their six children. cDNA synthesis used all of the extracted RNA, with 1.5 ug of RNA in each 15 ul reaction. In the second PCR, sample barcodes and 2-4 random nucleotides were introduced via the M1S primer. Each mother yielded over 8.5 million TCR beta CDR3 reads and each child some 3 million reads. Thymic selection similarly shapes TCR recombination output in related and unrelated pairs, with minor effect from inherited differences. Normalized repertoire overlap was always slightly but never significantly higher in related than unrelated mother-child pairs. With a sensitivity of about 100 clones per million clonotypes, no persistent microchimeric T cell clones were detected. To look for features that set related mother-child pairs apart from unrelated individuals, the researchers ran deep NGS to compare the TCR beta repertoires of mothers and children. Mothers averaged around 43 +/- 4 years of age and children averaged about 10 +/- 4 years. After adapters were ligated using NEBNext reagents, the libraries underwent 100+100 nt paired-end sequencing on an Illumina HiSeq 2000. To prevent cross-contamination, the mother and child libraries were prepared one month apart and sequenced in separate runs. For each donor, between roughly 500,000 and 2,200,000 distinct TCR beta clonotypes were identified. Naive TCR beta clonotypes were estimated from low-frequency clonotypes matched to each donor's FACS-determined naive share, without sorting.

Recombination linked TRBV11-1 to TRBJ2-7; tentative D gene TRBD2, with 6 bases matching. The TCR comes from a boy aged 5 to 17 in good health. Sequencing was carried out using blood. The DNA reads TGTGCCAGCAGCTTAGGGTCTAGCGACCACTACGAGCAGTACTTC. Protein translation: CASSLGSSDHYEQYF.